These 2 T cell receptor beta chains were sequenced from one sample in a study of blood T cell repertoires in COVID-19. Repertoires were generated with immunoSEQ multiplex PCR, while TCRdb's copy carries only in-frame clones and drops some. The sample shows under 130,000 clones, 84% of them seen only once. Sequencing used peripheral blood. These receptors originate from a human donor in a cohort sampled during active COVID-19.

CDR3 in amino acids: CAWSVRGPQHF. Written as DNA, the CDR3 is TGTGCCTGGAGTGTGCGGGGGCCCCAGCATTTT. The V call is TRBV30, the J call TRBJ1-5; D not certain. This CDR3 is built from 11 residues. Trimming left V 0 bases short and J 9 bases short, with 6 bases between. CDR1 is GTSNPN, CDR2 SVGIG, per germline (reference sequence).

The chain links TRBV5-4 to TRBJ2-7; TRBD2 matches at 15 bases. The CDR3 has 18 residues. In germline, CDR1 is SGHNT, CDR2 YYREEE (reference sequence). V trimming: 0 bases; J trimming: 2 bases; junction bases outside the gene matches: 6. In DNA form, the CDR3 reads TGTGCCAGCAGCTTGGGGACTAGCGGGGGGGCCTCGGCCTACGAGCAGTACTTC. Amino acid sequence: CASSLGTSGGASAYEQYF.